This T cell receptor beta chain was captured by sequencing in a study of control samples from healthy donors and cancer patients. Generated by immunoSEQ multiplex PCR, the TCRdb table keeps only in-frame clones and is missing some. The sample holds tens of thousands of clones, approximately 94% seen once. Germline V gives CDR1 SGHTA, CDR2 FQGNSA. With 5 bases clipped from V and 6 bases from J, the junction kept 11 bases outside the gene matches. CDR3 length: 16 amino acids. The TCR comes from a woman aged 18-30 years in good health. The chain links TRBV7-2 to TRBJ2-1; 9 bases are a match to TRBD1. Sequenced material: blood. The CDR3 DNA sequence: TGTGCCAGCAGCCAAACTGGGACAGGGATGATCAATGAGCAGTTCTTC. Translating gives CASSQTGTGMINEQFF. The variable domain in full, completed from reference TRBV7-2 and TRBJ2-1, reads GAGVSQSPSNKVTEKGKDVELRCDPISGHTALYWYRQSLGQGLEFLIYFQGNSAPDKSGLPSDRFSAERTGGSVSTLTIQRTQQEDSAVYLCASSQTGTGMINEQFFGPGTRLTVL.